This TCR beta chain emerged from a study of blood T cells in healthy people across ages (dated by TCRdb to the mid-2010s). About the full investigation: Template switching captured roughly one uniquely barcoded TCR beta cDNA molecule per two T cells in model experiments. To avoid experimental bias, donors of different ages were randomly spread across the sequencing lanes. Donors were grouped into four age groups: young (average 16 years), middle-aged (under 40), aged (roughly 62) and long-lived (just over 80). Two additional independent replicas of 1 million unique cDNA reads from the same blood draw were analyzed for two donors (one aged 18 to 30 and one aged 80 or older). To track age-related changes in TCR beta repertoire diversity, the study relied on deep sequencing normalized with unique cDNA molecular identifiers. General findings and caveats noted by the study authors: Compared with the aged group, more naive CD4+ T cells, fewer expanded clones and increased TCR diversity were shown by the long-lived group, suggesting age selection. Since profiling was done on bulk unsorted PBMCs, naive and antigen-experienced compartments could not be conclusively compared. Observed TCR beta diversity per million T cells fell roughly linearly with age, and a significant reduction was already apparent by age roughly 40. There was a strong correlation between observed TCR beta diversity and the percentage of naive T cells measured by flow cytometry. Because donor CMV infection status was unknown, age-related changes in expanded clonotypes were potentially confounded. Estimates of total diversity from one million sequenced T cells were regarded as lower bounds and underestimates.

Turning to this clonotype: Its antigen is currently not known. Its ends do not fully match the called genes, so a read error is possible.

The library was prepared using 5' RACE. The second PCR ran for about 6 to 12 cycles and used a J-beta primer mix along with a sample-barcoded 5' primer. A template-switch 5' adaptor carrying 12 random nucleotides introduced a unique molecular identifier onto each TCR beta cDNA molecule. Each sample yielded at least 3 million CDR3-containing paired-end reads. First-strand cDNA was synthesized from all RNA with the Mint cDNA synthesis kit, primed by a TRBC-specific oligonucleotide. Following uracil-DNA glycosylase treatment, a first 18-cycle PCR with universal primers M1SS and BC2_uni_R was performed on all cDNA. In the source study's methods: For normalization, 1 million high-quality reads were randomly selected from each sample, with every read carrying a distinct molecular identifier. Instead of being binned into consensus sequences, reads with shared molecular identifiers were discarded. MiTCR, run with a Q25 quality threshold and the strictest error-elimination algorithm, handled CDR3 identification, clonotype clustering and error correction. A nonparametric unseen species model using Euler transformation provided a lower-bound estimate of total TCR beta diversity. TCRdb reprocessing: public reads trimmed at Q25 with fastp, clones called with MiXCR, in-frame beta chains kept. Here each entry gathers all rows of one CDR3 protein and keeps the most common genes and DNA. For this entry, the V and J calls and clone size follow TCRdb and not the study's own pipeline. This sample lists roughly 1.9 million distinct CDR3 sequences; roughly 43% were detected once. The ten largest clones take up about 23% of the sample.

Systemically healthy Caucasian individuals from Russia, 35 to 50 in total and aged about 6 to 90 years, were included as donors. Each donor gave ten milliliters of peripheral blood, collected into EDTA-treated Vacutainer tubes. Ficoll-Paque density-gradient centrifugation was used to isolate PBMCs, with at least 7 million per sample. Total RNA was extracted from PBMCs with Trizol reagent, with at least 6 micrograms obtained per sample. The percentages of naive CD45RAhigh/CD27high T cells were determined by flow cytometry on a PBMC aliquot from every donor. Sequences were obtained from blood. This clonotype was sampled from a human donor in good health.

The sequenced DNA: TGCGCCGGCAGCTCGGGCGGACGCTACAATGAGCAGTTCTTC. Its translation is CAGSSGGRYNEQFF. This chain joins TRBV5-1 to TRBJ2-1, with the D segment identity uncertain. The CDR3 runs 14 residues from the cysteine to the phenylalanine. Of all the DNA, just the CDR3 is kept, 42 bases in frame from base 1. CDR1 is given as SGHRS and CDR2 as YFSETQ, both from the germline V gene.